This T cell receptor (beta chain) was sequenced for a study of a mutant IDH1 vaccine in newly diagnosed glioma. Study overall: Eight vaccine doses were administered to patients at weeks 1, 3, 5, 7, 11, 15, 19 and 23. Most patients had received both radiotherapy and temozolomide, the prior options being radiotherapy, temozolomide, or both.

Clones were sequenced by immunoSEQ multiplex PCR, and TCRdb holds only the in-frame ones, with some missing. The sample lists 40,000 or so clones, 70% to 90% occurring once. Time point specified: week 5, during vaccination. One vaccine dose held 300 ug of mutant IDH1 20-mer peptide and came with topical imiquimod. The CDR3 spans 15 residues. V lost 0 bases, J lost 4 bases, and 11 bases lay in between. The germline V gene has CDR1 SGDLS and CDR2 YYNGEE. This clone was counted only a few times. Its antigen is unknown. The origin of this receptor is a man between 35 and 55 years old with glioma. The chain joins TRBV9 to TRBJ1-3; no clear D. Specimen: PBMCs, collected from a glioma patient whose treatment included an IDH1 peptide vaccine. The DNA for the CDR3 is TGTGCCAGCAGCGTAGGAGGGAGTCCCGGAAACACCATATATTTT. Encoded protein: CASSVGGSPGNTIYF.